These 20 T cell receptor beta chains came from one sample sequenced in a study of T-cell reconstitution after alpha-beta-depleted transplantation in children. Unique molecular identifiers were incorporated when the TCRbeta library was constructed. TCRdb itself ran the PCR reads through MiXCR, one entry per CDR3 protein. The repertoire has about 350,000 distinct CDR3 sequences, about 14% of them found once; the top ten carry 3.5% to 4.5%. Here the sequenced sample was PBMCs, taken from the stem cell graft. These receptors were taken from a human donor who donated a stem cell graft to a child with Fanconi anemia.

This chain links TRBV6-2 or TRBV6-3 with TRBJ2-1; no definite D call. The germline CDR1 and CDR2 sequences are MNHEY and SVGEGT. This CDR3 is built from 15 residues. V was cut by 5 bases and J by 4 bases, with 15 bases left in between. The CDR3 bases are TGTGCCAGCAGTCTGGCCAGCCCGGAGTACAATGAGCAGTTCTTC. Its protein product is CASSLASPEYNEQFF.

Ten or more counts support this clonotype. The genes are TRBV10-3 and TRBJ1-1, with D perhaps TRBD1 (5 bases). The CDR3 length is 17 residues. V was trimmed by 0 bases and J by 3 bases, leaving 17 bases between them. Germline assignment: CDR1 ENHRY and CDR2 SYGVKD. CDR3 protein: CAISESPQGRTDTEAFF. DNA for the CDR3: TGTGCCATCAGTGAGTCCCCTCAGGGCAGGACGGACACTGAAGCTTTCTTT.

This clonotype was observed a few times. The chain employs TRBV11-2 and TRBJ2-4; D ambiguous. This CDR3 has 15 residues. Per the germline V gene, CDR1 is SGHAT and CDR2 is FQNNGV. Trimming removed 3 bases at V and 3 bases at J, with 12 bases between. As DNA, the CDR3 is TGTGCCAGCAGCTTCCGTAGGGTGGACAAAAACATTCAGTACTTC. It codes for CASSFRRVDKNIQYF.

There are a few counts of this clonotype. This sequence joins TRBV6-1 and TRBJ2-1, with 8 bases lining up with TRBD2. Trimming took 9 bases from V and 3 from J; bases not matched to a gene: 10. CDR1 and CDR2 (germline): MNHNS, SASEGT. The CDR3 is 15 amino acids. CDR3 coding DNA: TGTGCCAGTGAGGATACGGCGGGGGGCTACAATGAGCAGTTCTTC. Translating it yields CASEDTAGGYNEQFF.

This clonotype was seen ten or more times. V usage is TRBV4-1 and J usage is TRBJ1-6; D not resolved. Germline-derived CDR1 and CDR2 are MGHRA and YSYEKL. This CDR3 has 16 amino acids. Between the trimmed V and J ends, which lost 0 bases and 11 bases, there was a span of 17 bases. CDR3 sequence reads: CASSQDSGEGKAPLHF. The CDR3 DNA reads as TGCGCCAGCAGCCAAGATTCGGGAGAGGGCAAGGCACCCCTCCACTTT.

This clonotype was counted at least ten times. The gene calls are TRBV4-3 and TRBJ2-7; 11 nucleotides line up with TRBD1. The CDR3 is 16 residues long. Germline lookup yields CDR1 LGHNA and CDR2 YSLEER. The V segment lost 4 bases and the J segment 6 bases; nucleotides outside the gene matches: 11. The CDR3 loop is CASSPALPGTGGEQYF. CDR3 bases: TGCGCCAGCAGCCCTGCCCTTCCCGGGACAGGGGGCGAGCAGTACTTC.

The chain joins TRBV7-2 to TRBJ2-1; D ambiguous. Germline values: CDR1 SGHTA, CDR2 FQGNSA. V was shortened by 5 bases and J by 5 bases, with 16 bases between the two germline ends. The length of the CDR3 is 15 residues. For the CDR3, the DNA is TGTGCCAGCAGCGCGGATCTGCCCAAGAACAATGAGCAGTTCTTC. Translated, it gives CASSADLPKNNEQFF.

This clonotype occurred a few times. This rearrangement joins TRBV3-1 to TRBJ1-5; tentative D call: TRBD1 (5 bases). Trimming left V 4 bases short and J 7 bases short, with 14 bases between. CDR1 is LGHDT and CDR2 is YNNKEL in the germline V gene (reference sequence). The CDR3 length is 14 residues. The CDR3 sequence: CASSPAGRGQPQHF. The CDR3 nucleotides read TGTGCCAGCAGCCCCGCTGGGAGGGGACAGCCCCAGCATTTT. The variable domain in full, with the rest retrieved from reference TRBV3-1 and TRBJ1-5, is DTAVSQTPKYLVTQMGNDKSIKCEQNLGHDTMYWYKQDSKKFLKIMFSYNNKELIINETVPNRFSPKSPDKAHLNLHINSLELGDSAVYFCASSPAGRGQPQHFGDGTRLSIL.

This clonotype occurred once. The chain links TRBV7-6 to TRBJ1-5; the D gene is possibly TRBD1 (5 bases). Trimming cost V 5 bases and J 0 bases, with 11 bases left between them. This CDR3 region has 15 residues. Germline CDR1 SGHVS, CDR2 FNYEAQ. The CDR3 region has the DNA TGTGCCAGCAGCCCCGGGACCCATAGCAATCAGCCCCAGCATTTT. Its protein is CASSPGTHSNQPQHF. Using reference TRBV7-6 and TRBJ1-5 for the parts outside the CDR3, the full variable domain is GAGVSQSPRYKVTKRGQDVALRCDPISGHVSLYWYRQALGQGPEFLTYFNYEAQQDKSGLPNDRFSAERPEGSISTLTIQRTEQRDSAMYRCASSPGTHSNQPQHFGDGTRLSIL.

This clonotype has only a few counts. This chain connects TRBV4-3 to TRBJ2-2; D possibly matches TRBD1 or TRBD2 (5 bases each). The CDR3 has 16 residues. Germline assignment: CDR1 LGHNA and CDR2 YSLEER. V was pared by 0 bases and J by 5 bases, with 13 bases between. The CDR3 here is CASSQDLGVGTGELFF. CDR3 coding DNA: TGCGCCAGCAGCCAAGATCTGGGGGTGGGAACCGGGGAGCTGTTTTTT.

This clonotype has a count of ten or more. The gene calls are TRBV12-3 or TRBV12-4 and TRBJ2-5, with 11 bases identical to TRBD1. The ends lost 2 bases at V and 8 bases at J; junction bases unmatched: 13. CDR3 length equals 17 residues. In nucleotides, the CDR3 is TGTGCCAGCAGTTTACCTCGGACAGGGGGCCGGCGAGGAACCCAGTACTTC. It encodes CASSLPRTGGRRGTQYF.

This clonotype was counted ten times or more. The gene calls are TRBV6-2 or TRBV6-3 and TRBJ2-7; possible D gene TRBD2, 6 bases. The germline gives CDR1 MNHEY, CDR2 SVGEGT. This CDR3 region has 13 residues. V was shortened by 8 bases and J by 4 bases, with 15 bases between the two germline ends. The CDR3 sequence is CASEGGEGYEQYF. The CDR3 region has the DNA TGTGCCAGCGAAGGAGGGGAAGGGTACGAGCAGTACTTC.

This clonotype occurred many times. V is TRBV29-1 and J is TRBJ2-5; no clear D. Per the germline V gene, CDR1 is SQVTM and CDR2 is ANQGSEA. The germline V and J ends were trimmed by 5 bases and 1 base, with 11 bases remaining between them. There are 13 residues in the CDR3. The CDR3 sequence is CSVHLGSQETQYF. The CDR3 nucleotides are TGCAGCGTTCATCTTGGCAGCCAAGAGACCCAGTACTTC.

The table lists this clonotype with a few counts. This rearrangement joins TRBV6-2 or TRBV6-3 to TRBJ2-2, with a weak D call TRBD2 (5 bases). This CDR3 is built from 12 residues. Trimming left V 7 bases short and J 4 bases short, with 7 bases between. Germline values: CDR1 MNHEY, CDR2 SVGEGT. CDR3 nucleotides: TGTGCCAGCAATCGGGGCACCGGGGAGCTGTTTTTT. It encodes CASNRGTGELFF.

The rearrangement links TRBV10-3 to TRBJ2-5, with D possibly called TRBD1 or TRBD2 (6 bases each). This CDR3 comprises 14 residues. Trimming removed 6 bases at V and 5 bases at J, with 16 bases between. Germline V gene lookup returns CDR1 ENHRY and CDR2 SYGVKD. Here the CDR3 reads CAIRSGASGETQYF. The CDR3, as DNA: TGTGCCATCAGGTCGGGGGCCTCGGGTGAGACCCAGTACTTC.

The V and J genes are TRBV2 and TRBJ2-7; the D is unclear. V lost 2 bases to trimming and J lost 6 bases, with 17 bases between them. This CDR3 is 15 amino acids long. Germline values: CDR1 SNHLY, CDR2 FYNNEI. CDR3 nucleotides: TGTGCCAGCAGTGAATATGGTCCGCTTACGTCCGAGCAGTACGTC. This sequence encodes CASSEYGPLTSEQYV.

This clonotype was detected ten times or more. The rearrangement joins TRBV25-1 to TRBJ2-2, with a tentative D call TRBD1 (6 bases). The CDR3 is 15 amino acids. Trimming pared 6 bases from V and 6 bases from J, leaving 17 bases between. Germline lookup yields CDR1 MGHDK and CDR2 SYGVNS. Here the CDR3 reads CASRRTDQEAGELFF. CDR3 DNA sequence: TGTGCCAGCAGAAGGACAGATCAAGAGGCCGGGGAGCTGTTTTTT.

This clonotype has a count of ten or more. V usage is TRBV20-1 and J usage is TRBJ1-2; tentative D call: TRBD1 (6 bases). Germline V gene sequence: CDR1 DFQATT, CDR2 SNEGSKA (reference sequence). Trimming took 7 bases from V and 3 from J, leaving 15 bases between them. The CDR3 spans 13 residues. The CDR3 nucleotides read TGCAGTGTGCGCCCGGGGGCGGACTATGGCTACACCTTC. Its protein is CSVRPGADYGYTF.

The CDR3: CAISESGAGNSPLHF. The CDR3 coding sequence is TGTGCCATCAGTGAGTCTGGGGCAGGGAATTCACCCCTCCACTTT. The V call is TRBV10-3, the J call TRBJ1-6, with a tentative D call TRBD1 (5 bases). Germline loops: CDR1 ENHRY, CDR2 SYGVKD. The CDR3 totals 15 residues. Trimming took 0 bases from V and 7 from J, leaving 10 bases between them.

This clonotype is a singleton in its sample. The chain recombines TRBV7-2 with TRBJ2-5; TRBD1 agrees at 9 bases. The V segment lost 4 bases and the J segment 5 bases; nucleotides outside the gene matches: 2. In germline, CDR1 is SGHTA, CDR2 FQGNSA. The length of the CDR3 is 13 residues. The CDR3, as DNA: TGTGCCAGCAGCTGGGACAGGGTGGAGACCCAGTACTTC. It translates to CASSWDRVETQYF.